One and the same sample provided the 10 T cell receptor beta chains below, sequenced in a study of blood T cell repertoires in COVID-19. Sequenced by immunoSEQ multiplex PCR; TCRdb stores in-frame clones only, minus some. The data contain some 210,000 clones, approximately 88% of them singletons. Sequences were obtained from PBMCs or T cells enriched from blood (not recorded which). The receptors originated from a man younger than 35 with acute COVID-19.

The V call is TRBV10-1, the J call TRBJ2-5, with TRBD1 matching over 9 bases. The J segment lost 4 bases and the V segment lost 5 bases, leaving 2 bases of the junction unmatched. Germline values: CDR1 WNHNN, CDR2 SYGVQD (reference sequence). This CDR3 comprises 13 residues. DNA for the CDR3: TGCGCCAGCAGTACAGGGGGCGGAGAGACCCAGTACTTC. This translates into CASSTGGGETQYF.

V and J are TRBV28 and TRBJ2-7; 11 bases match TRBD2. This CDR3 is 13 amino acids long. With V trimmed by 8 bases and J by 5 bases, 5 bases remained unmatched. In germline, CDR1 is MDHEN, CDR2 SYDVKM. The CDR3 sequence is CASEGSGRDEQYF. The CDR3 DNA follows: TGTGCCAGCGAAGGTAGCGGGAGGGACGAGCAGTACTTC.

The chain uses TRBV6-5 and TRBJ2-5; 7 bases are shared with TRBD2. Trimming took 2 bases from V and 4 from J; bases not matched to a gene: 4. CDR1 and CDR2 (germline): MNHEY, SVGAGI. The CDR3 is 14 residues long. The CDR3 bases are TGTGCCAGCAGTTACGGACTAGTCCGAGAGACCCAGTACTTC. Protein: CASSYGLVRETQYF.

This clone was detected ten times or more. CDR3 residues: CASNPGQGANYGYTF. In DNA form, the CDR3 reads TGCGCCAGCAACCCCGGGCAGGGCGCTAACTATGGCTACACCTTC. The rearrangement joins TRBV10-2 to TRBJ1-2, with D perhaps matching TRBD1 (5 bases). The germline V and J ends were trimmed by 7 bases and 0 bases, with 15 bases remaining between them. CDR1 WSHSY and CDR2 SAAADI come from the germline V gene. This CDR3 comprises 15 residues.

This chain uses TRBV27 with TRBJ1-3, with D tentatively TRBD1 (5 bases). The V and J ends lost 4 bases and 3 bases respectively, with 13 bases between them. The germline V gene has CDR1 MNHEY and CDR2 SMNVEV (reference sequence). The CDR3 is 15 residues long. In nucleotides, the CDR3 is TGTGCCAGCAGTTCCAACCAGGGAAGTGGAAACACCATATATTTT. It is translated as CASSSNQGSGNTIYF.

The chain carries TRBV18 and TRBJ1-1, with D maybe TRBD1 (5 bases). V gave up 1 base and J gave up 5 bases, with 17 bases separating them. Per germline, CDR1 KGHSH and CDR2 LQKENI. The CDR3 loop spans 16 amino acids. As DNA, the CDR3 is TGTGCCAGCTCACCACAGAGACTGGGGCAGGGAACTGAAGCTTTCTTT. Its translation is CASSPQRLGQGTEAFF.

The J gene is TRBJ2-1, the V gene TRBV30, with TRBD2 matching over 16 bases. V lost 3 bases to trimming and J lost 8 bases; unmatched junction nucleotides: 4. The CDR3 runs to 15 residues. CDR1 and CDR2 from the germline V gene are GTSNPN and SVGIG (reference sequence). The CDR3 DNA follows: TGTGCCTGGAGCGCCGGGACTAGCGGGAGGGATGAGCAGTTCTTC. Translation: CAWSAGTSGRDEQFF.

This clone was seen only once. The chain joins TRBV5-1 to TRBJ2-1; D might be TRBD2 (6 bases). The CDR3 extends over 15 amino acids. In germline, CDR1 is SGHRS, CDR2 YFSETQ. The V gene lost 0 bases and the J gene lost 6 bases, with 13 bases spanning the gap. DNA for the CDR3: TGCGCCAGCAGCTTGGAGGAGGGCCGGGGCAATGAGCAGTTCTTC. Translated, it gives CASSLEEGRGNEQFF.

The chain employs TRBV29-1 and TRBJ2-7, with 13 bases aligning to TRBD2. The germline V gene has CDR1 SQVTM and CDR2 ANQGSEA. The CDR3 length is 17 residues. V dropped 3 bases and J dropped 3; count of bases not matched to a gene: 11. Here the CDR3 reads CSVDRGTSGTVGYEQYF. The CDR3 DNA reads TGCAGCGTTGATAGAGGGACTAGCGGGACTGTAGGCTACGAGCAGTACTTC.

CDR3 in DNA: TGTGCCAGCAGTTTGGGGAAACTAGCGGGAGTCGGCGAGCAGTACTTC. Residues: CASSLGKLAGVGEQYF. This chain links TRBV28 with TRBJ2-7, with 11 positions matching TRBD2. V was clipped by 3 bases and J by 6 bases; unmatched bases: 10. CDR1 and CDR2 (germline): MDHEN, SYDVKM. The CDR3 is 16 amino acids.